These 24 T cell receptor beta chains were all obtained from the same sample, sequenced in a study of CD8 T cells in Susac syndrome. The RNA input was 0.5 to 1 ug, and it was reverse transcribed with random hexamers. One entry per CDR3 protein, called by TCRdb with MiXCR from the immunoSEQ multiplex PCR reads. The table lists about 140,000 distinct CDR3 sequences, approximately 95% of them singletons, with 0.13% to 0.15% in the top ten. Sequencing input: CD4+ T cells from PBMCs. These receptors were taken from a human donor with Susac syndrome.

The V call is TRBV20-1, the J call TRBJ1-1; D uncertain. CDR3 length equals 14 residues. The germline V gene has CDR1 DFQATT and CDR2 SNEGSKA (reference sequence). V lost 6 bases to trimming and J lost 1 base, with 15 bases between them. CDR3 bases: TGCAGTGCCCCCCGAGAACAGTCGAACACTGAAGCTTTCTTT. It encodes CSAPREQSNTEAFF.

The rearrangement uses TRBV20-1 and TRBJ2-7; 9 positions match TRBD1. In germline, CDR1 is DFQATT, CDR2 SNEGSKA (reference sequence). The CDR3 contains 12 residues. Trimming cost V 6 bases and J 4 bases; bases outside gene matches: 4. The CDR3: CSAHRGQYEQYF. The CDR3 DNA follows: TGCAGTGCCCACAGGGGGCAGTACGAGCAGTACTTC.

The rearrangement uses TRBV7-2 and TRBJ2-7; 11 positions match TRBD1. With V trimmed by 4 bases and J by 3 bases, 5 bases remained unmatched. The V gene's germline CDR1 is SGHTA and CDR2 FQGNSA. The CDR3 contains 15 residues. The CDR3, as DNA: TGTGCCAGCAGCTCGACGGGACAGGGGGTCTACGAGCAGTACTTC. The encoded protein is CASSSTGQGVYEQYF.

The chain recombines TRBV7-8 with TRBJ2-3, with 8 bases fitting TRBD2. Per germline, CDR1 SGHVS and CDR2 FQNEAQ. V lost 1 base, J lost 2 bases, and 5 bases stayed unmatched. The length of the CDR3 is 16 residues. For the CDR3, the DNA is TGTGCCAGCAGCTTAGTTTCGGGAGGGAACACAGATACGCAGTATTTT. Protein: CASSLVSGGNTDTQYF.

The chain has TRBV6-2 or TRBV6-3 and TRBJ2-1; 11 nucleotides align to TRBD2. CDR1 and CDR2 from the germline V gene are MNHEY and SVGEGT. The V and J ends lost 4 bases and 10 bases, in that order; junction bases with no gene match: 6. The CDR3 extends over 14 amino acids. The DNA for the CDR3 is TGTGCCAGCAGTTTACTAGCGGGAGTACGGGAGCAGTTCTTC. As protein: CASSLLAGVREQFF.

The V and J genes are TRBV9 and TRBJ2-7, with 10 bases identical to TRBD2. The CDR3 is made up of 15 amino acids. CDR1 and CDR2 (germline): SGDLS, YYNGEE. V dropped 0 bases and J dropped 4; count of bases not matched to a gene: 4. CDR3 amino acids: CASSVGLAGGYEQYF. DNA for the CDR3: TGTGCCAGCAGCGTAGGGTTAGCGGGGGGATACGAGCAGTACTTC.

V usage is TRBV30 and J usage is TRBJ1-4; a possible D gene is TRBD1 (6 bases). CDR1 is GTSNPN and CDR2 is SVGIG in the germline V gene (reference sequence). V lost 2 bases and J lost 10, with 14 bases in between. This CDR3 contains 13 residues. The CDR3 region has the DNA TGTGCCTGGAGTACAGGGTACGTTGGAAAACTGTTTTTT. Protein sequence: CAWSTGYVGKLFF.

The V call is TRBV5-1, the J call TRBJ1-2; TRBD1 agrees at 7 bases. Losses at the gene ends were 0 bases for V and 6 bases for J; bases not matched to a gene: 2. Germline values: CDR1 SGHRS, CDR2 YFSETQ. The CDR3 length is 13 residues. The CDR3 nucleotides read TGCGCCAGCAGCTTGGGACAGGGCCATGGCTACACCTTC. Its protein is CASSLGQGHGYTF.

The chain recombines TRBV6-6 with TRBJ1-5; D remains unclear. The CDR3 extends over 16 amino acids. The V gene's germline CDR1 is MNHNY and CDR2 SVGAGI (reference sequence). The germline V and J ends were trimmed by 0 bases and 2 bases, with 11 bases remaining between them. The CDR3 sequence is CASSYSRAARNQPQHF. The CDR3 DNA follows: TGTGCCAGCAGTTACTCGCGTGCAGCCCGCAATCAGCCCCAGCATTTT.

This clonotype was recorded only once. The chain carries TRBV5-8 and TRBJ2-2; D call uncertain. Trimming shortened V by 0 bases and J by 8 bases, and 5 bases separated the two germline ends. The CDR3 spans 12 residues. CDR1 and CDR2 from the germline V gene are SGHTS and YDEGEE. The CDR3 DNA is TGTGCCAGCAGCTTGGACGGGGGGGAGCTGTTTTTT. The encoded protein is CASSLDGGELFF.

Only a few counts were recorded for this clonotype. V is TRBV20-1 and J is TRBJ1-5, with D unclear. V was cut by 3 bases and J by 2 bases, with 5 bases left in between. The germline CDR1 and CDR2 sequences are DFQATT and SNEGSKA (reference sequence). The CDR3 runs to 12 residues. The chain's CDR3 is CSARGGNQPQHF. DNA for the CDR3: TGCAGTGCTAGGGGTGGCAATCAGCCCCAGCATTTT.

Of note for this clonotype: Because it lacks the conserved phenylalanine or tryptophan at the end, this CDR3 is likely a read error. The chain carries TRBV12-3 or TRBV12-4 and TRBJ2-3; 9 bases map to TRBD1. This CDR3 is 16 amino acids long. J was trimmed by 1 base and V by 2 bases; bases with no gene match: 4. CDR3 region: CASSLPRDRGTDTQYS. The DNA of the CDR3 is TGTGCCAGCAGTTTACCCCGGGACAGGGGCACAGATACGCAGTATTCT.

The rearrangement uses TRBV4-3 and TRBJ2-5; D is unresolved. The germline V and J ends were trimmed by 0 bases and 5 bases, with 7 bases remaining between them. Germline V gene lookup returns CDR1 LGHNA and CDR2 YSLEER. This CDR3 has 13 residues. DNA of the CDR3: TGCGCCAGCAGCCAAGATCGGCGGGAGACCCAGTACTTC. Protein: CASSQDRRETQYF.

The chain combines TRBV20-1 with TRBJ1-5; 9 nucleotides line up with TRBD1. Trimming took 6 bases from V and 5 from J; bases not matched to a gene: 11. The CDR3 is made up of 15 amino acids. Per germline, CDR1 DFQATT and CDR2 SNEGSKA (reference sequence). The CDR3 nucleotides are TGCAGTGCAAAGCTTCCGGGACAGGGTTATCAGCCCCAGCATTTT. Amino acid sequence: CSAKLPGQGYQPQHF.

The table lists this clonotype with a count of one. The chain employs TRBV2 and TRBJ1-1; no clear D. The germline V gene has CDR1 SNHLY and CDR2 FYNNEI. Trimming cost V 5 bases and J 1 base, with 8 bases left between them. The CDR3 spans 13 residues. CDR3 amino acids: CASSIHRNTEAFF. The DNA of the CDR3 is TGTGCCAGCAGTATTCACAGGAACACTGAAGCTTTCTTT.

This clonotype was found once. This chain uses TRBV20-1 with TRBJ2-5; D might be TRBD2 (5 bases). Deletions cut 5 bases from V and 5 bases from J, with 6 bases between. The V gene's germline CDR1 is DFQATT and CDR2 SNEGSKA (reference sequence). This CDR3 has 10 amino acids. CDR3 DNA sequence: TGCAGTGCTGGCGGGGAGACCCAGTACTTC. It specifies CSAGGETQYF.

The chain uses TRBV20-1 and TRBJ1-6; 8 nucleotides line up with TRBD1. CDR1 is DFQATT and CDR2 is SNEGSKA in the germline V gene (reference sequence). The CDR3 covers 14 residues. The trim removed 6 bases at V and 10 bases at J, leaving 11 bases unmatched. This CDR3 reads CSAPDRAVGSPLHF. The CDR3, as DNA: TGCAGTGCCCCGGACAGGGCGGTAGGATCACCCCTCCACTTT.

This sequence joins TRBV5-6 and TRBJ2-5, with D maybe TRBD2 (6 bases). The CDR3 is 16 amino acids. Looked up from germline, CDR1 is SGHDT and CDR2 is YYEEEE. Trimming took 4 bases from V and 7 from J, leaving 23 bases between them. The CDR3 DNA reads as TGTGCCAGCAGCCCAGGGACTCAGGGAGAGCTAGGGACCCAGTACTTC. Protein sequence: CASSPGTQGELGTQYF.

The rearrangement uses TRBV15 and TRBJ1-5, with no clear D. Looked up from germline, CDR1 is LNHNV and CDR2 is YYDKDF (reference sequence). V gave up 0 bases and J gave up 6 bases, with 3 bases separating them. The CDR3 is 12 amino acids. The CDR3 DNA follows: TGTGCCACCAGCAGAGATGTTCAGCCCCAGCATTTT. Residues: CATSRDVQPQHF.

The J gene is TRBJ2-4, the V gene TRBV2; the match to TRBD2 covers 7 bases. Losses at the gene ends were 2 bases for V and 2 bases for J; bases not matched to a gene: 6. Germline V gene sequence: CDR1 SNHLY, CDR2 FYNNEI. This CDR3 region has 16 residues. The CDR3: CASSERGGRTKNIQYF. The DNA for the CDR3 is TGTGCCAGCAGTGAACGGGGCGGGAGAACCAAAAACATTCAGTACTTC.

The rearrangement links TRBV3-1 to TRBJ2-5, with 10 bases identical to TRBD1. The CDR3 is made up of 15 amino acids. With V trimmed by 4 bases and J by 5 bases, 7 bases remained unmatched. Germline V gives CDR1 LGHDT, CDR2 YNNKEL (reference sequence). This CDR3 reads CASSPGQGESETQYF. The CDR3 DNA sequence: TGTGCCAGCAGCCCCGGACAGGGGGAGTCGGAGACCCAGTACTTC.

The V gene is TRBV3-1, the J gene TRBJ2-3; the D is unclear. V lost 1 base and J lost 6, with 5 bases in between. Germline V gene data show CDR1 as LGHDT and CDR2 as YNNKEL (reference sequence). This CDR3 comprises 12 residues. The CDR3 sequence: CASSQVPDTQYF. DNA for the CDR3: TGTGCCAGCAGCCAAGTTCCCGATACGCAGTATTTT.

The DNA for the CDR3 is TGCGCCAGCAGCTTGTGGCCGGGAATTGAGCAGTTCTTC. Amino acids: CASSLWPGIEQFF. The rearrangement joins TRBV5-1 to TRBJ2-1, with TRBD2 as a possible D gene (5 bases). The CDR3 totals 13 residues. Germline CDR1 SGHRS, CDR2 YFSETQ. Trimming shortened V by 1 base and J by 9 bases, and 11 bases separated the two germline ends.

The rearrangement uses TRBV29-1 and TRBJ2-3; TRBD2 matches 7 bases. The ends lost 4 bases at V and 4 bases at J; junction bases unmatched: 8. Germline CDR1 SQVTM, CDR2 ANQGSEA. The CDR3 length is 14 residues. The CDR3 loop is CSVGMAGEADTQYF. For the CDR3, the DNA is TGCAGCGTTGGGATGGCGGGAGAGGCAGATACGCAGTATTTT.